The clone carrying this T cell receptor beta chain was recorded once. The antigen is not known. The source of the sample is a study of shared clonotypes between healthy human individuals. Findings and limits, study-wide: The represented genetic and exposure-history diversity was limited by the small number of donors.

Produced via immunoSEQ multiplex PCR; TCRdb's table is partial and in-frame only. In the table there are 2 million to 2.5 million clones, 90% to 97% of which are singletons. CDR1 is SGHNT, CDR2 YYREEE, per germline (reference sequence). The CDR3 totals 14 residues. The ends were cut back, 0 bases at V and 2 bases at J, with 8 bases in the middle. The TCR sequence derives from a man aged 18 to 30 in good health. V and J are TRBV5-4 and TRBJ2-5; D not resolved. Input material: naive CD4+ T cells sorted from blood. The subset here: CD45RA+ positively selected. CDR3 loop: CASSLGATQETQYF. In DNA form, the CDR3 reads TGTGCCAGCAGCTTGGGCGCGACTCAAGAGACCCAGTACTTC.